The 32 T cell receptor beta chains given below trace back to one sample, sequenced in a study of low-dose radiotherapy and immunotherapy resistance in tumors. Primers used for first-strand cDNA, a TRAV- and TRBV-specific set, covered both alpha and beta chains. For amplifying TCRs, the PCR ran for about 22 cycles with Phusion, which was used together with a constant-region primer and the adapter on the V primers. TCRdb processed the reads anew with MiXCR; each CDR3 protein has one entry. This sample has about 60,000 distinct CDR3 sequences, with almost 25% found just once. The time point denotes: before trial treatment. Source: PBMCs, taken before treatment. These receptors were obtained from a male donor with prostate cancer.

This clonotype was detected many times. In DNA, the CDR3 is TGTGCCAGCAGCGGGGACACCCGAGCGGAGACCCAGTACTTC. It codes for CASSGDTRAETQYF. The gene calls are TRBV12-3 or TRBV12-4 and TRBJ2-5, with a weak D call TRBD1 (6 bases). V lost 6 bases to trimming and J lost 5 bases, with 16 bases between them. This CDR3 spans 14 amino acids.

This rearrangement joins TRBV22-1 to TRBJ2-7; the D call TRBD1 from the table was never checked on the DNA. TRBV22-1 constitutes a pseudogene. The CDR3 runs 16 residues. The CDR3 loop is CASSFSPGQGYHEQYF. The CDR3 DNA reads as TGTGCCAGCAGCTTTTCCCCGGGACAGGGTTACCACGAGCAGTACTTC.

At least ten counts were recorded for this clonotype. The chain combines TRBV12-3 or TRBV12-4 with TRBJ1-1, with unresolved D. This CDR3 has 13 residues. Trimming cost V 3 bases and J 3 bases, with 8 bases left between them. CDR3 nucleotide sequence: TGTGCCAGCAGTTTGAAACGGGACACTGAAGCTTTCTTT. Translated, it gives CASSLKRDTEAFF.

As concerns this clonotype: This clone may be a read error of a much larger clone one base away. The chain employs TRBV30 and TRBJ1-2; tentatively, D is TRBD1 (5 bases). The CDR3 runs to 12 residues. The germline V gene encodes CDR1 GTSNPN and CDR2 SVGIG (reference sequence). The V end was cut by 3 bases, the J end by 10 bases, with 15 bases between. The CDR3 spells CAWSLGQGDYTF. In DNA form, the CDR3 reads TGTGCCTGGAGCCTCGGACAAGGAGACTACACCTTC.

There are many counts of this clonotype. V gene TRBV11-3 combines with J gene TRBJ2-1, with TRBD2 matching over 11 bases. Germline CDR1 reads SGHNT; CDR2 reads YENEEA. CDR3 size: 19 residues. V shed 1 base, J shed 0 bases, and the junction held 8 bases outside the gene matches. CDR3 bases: TGTGCCAGCAGCTTAGGGGGACTACTAGCGGGGGCCTCCTACAATGAGCAGTTCTTC. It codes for CASSLGGLLAGASYNEQFF. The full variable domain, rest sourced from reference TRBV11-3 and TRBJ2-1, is EAGVVQSPRYKIIEKKQPVAFWCNPISGHNTLYWYLQNLGQGPELLIRYENEEAVDDSQLPKDRFSAERLKGVDSTLKIQPAELGDSAVYLCASSLGGLLAGASYNEQFFGPGTRLTVL.

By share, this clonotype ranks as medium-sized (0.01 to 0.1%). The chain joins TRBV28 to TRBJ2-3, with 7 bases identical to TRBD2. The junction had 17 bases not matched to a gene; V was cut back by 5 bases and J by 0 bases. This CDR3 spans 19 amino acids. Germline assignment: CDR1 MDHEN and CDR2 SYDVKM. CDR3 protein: CASSPAWQLAKPSTDTQYF. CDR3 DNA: TGTGCCAGCAGTCCCGCGTGGCAACTAGCGAAACCTAGCACAGATACGCAGTATTTT.

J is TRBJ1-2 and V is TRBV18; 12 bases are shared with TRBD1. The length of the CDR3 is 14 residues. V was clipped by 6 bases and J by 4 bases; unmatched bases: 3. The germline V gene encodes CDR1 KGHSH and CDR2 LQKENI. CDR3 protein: CASSQGQGAYGYTF. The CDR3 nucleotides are TGTGCCAGCTCCCAGGGACAGGGGGCCTATGGCTACACCTTC.

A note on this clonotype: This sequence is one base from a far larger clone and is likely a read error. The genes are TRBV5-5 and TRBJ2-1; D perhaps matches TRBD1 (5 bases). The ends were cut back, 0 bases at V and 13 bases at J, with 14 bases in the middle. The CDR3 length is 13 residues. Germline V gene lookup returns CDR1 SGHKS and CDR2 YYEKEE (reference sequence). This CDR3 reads CASSLGQQETQFF. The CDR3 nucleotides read TGTGCCAGCAGCTTGGGACAGCAAGAGACCCAGTTCTTC.

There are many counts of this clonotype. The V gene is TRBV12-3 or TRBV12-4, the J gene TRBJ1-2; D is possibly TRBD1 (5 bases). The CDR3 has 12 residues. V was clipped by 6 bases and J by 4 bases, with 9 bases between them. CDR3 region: CASSVQGYGYTF. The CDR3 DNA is TGTGCCAGCAGCGTCCAGGGCTATGGCTACACCTTC.

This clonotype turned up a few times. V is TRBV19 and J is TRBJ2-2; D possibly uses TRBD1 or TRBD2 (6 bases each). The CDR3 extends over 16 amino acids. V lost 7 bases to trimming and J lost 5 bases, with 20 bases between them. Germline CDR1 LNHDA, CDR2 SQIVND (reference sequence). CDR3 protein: CASTDSWGARTGELFF. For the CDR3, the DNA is TGTGCCAGTACCGACTCCTGGGGGGCGCGAACCGGGGAGCTGTTTTTT.

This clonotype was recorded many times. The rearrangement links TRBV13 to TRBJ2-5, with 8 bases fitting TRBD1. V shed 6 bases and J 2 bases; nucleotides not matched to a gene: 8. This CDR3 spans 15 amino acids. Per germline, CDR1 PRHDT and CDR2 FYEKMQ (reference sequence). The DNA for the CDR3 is TGTGCCAGCAGTAACCGGACAGGGTCGCAAGAGACCCAGTACTTC. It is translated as CASSNRTGSQETQYF.

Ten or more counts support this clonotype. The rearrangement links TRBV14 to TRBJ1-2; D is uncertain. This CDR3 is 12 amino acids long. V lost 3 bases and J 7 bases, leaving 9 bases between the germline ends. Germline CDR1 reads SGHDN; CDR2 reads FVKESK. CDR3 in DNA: TGTGCCAGCAGCCAGGCGGCGGGTGGCTACACCTTC. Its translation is CASSQAAGGYTF.

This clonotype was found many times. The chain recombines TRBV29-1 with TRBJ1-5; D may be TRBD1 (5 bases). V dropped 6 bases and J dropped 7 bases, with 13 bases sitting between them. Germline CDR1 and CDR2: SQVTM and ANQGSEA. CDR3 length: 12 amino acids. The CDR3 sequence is CSVADTGQPQHF. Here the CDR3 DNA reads TGCAGCGTCGCGGACACGGGACAGCCCCAGCATTTT.

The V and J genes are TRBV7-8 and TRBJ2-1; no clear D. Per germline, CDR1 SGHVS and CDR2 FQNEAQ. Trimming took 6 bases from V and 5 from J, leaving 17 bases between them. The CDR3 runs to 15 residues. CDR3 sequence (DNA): TGTGCCAGCAGTCCTACGGTAGGCAGAAACAATGAGCAGTTCTTC. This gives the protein CASSPTVGRNNEQFF.

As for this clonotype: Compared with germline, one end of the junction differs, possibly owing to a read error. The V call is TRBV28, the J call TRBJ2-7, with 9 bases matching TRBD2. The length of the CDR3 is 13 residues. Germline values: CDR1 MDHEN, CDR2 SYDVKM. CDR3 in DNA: TGTGCCAGCAGTCAAGCGGGGGGATACGAGCAATACTTC. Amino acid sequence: CASSQAGGYEQYF.

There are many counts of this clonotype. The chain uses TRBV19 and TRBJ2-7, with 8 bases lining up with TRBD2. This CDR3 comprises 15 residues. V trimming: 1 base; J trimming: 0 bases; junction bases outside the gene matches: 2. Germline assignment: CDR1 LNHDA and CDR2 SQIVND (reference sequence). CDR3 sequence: CASSIVSGASYEQYF. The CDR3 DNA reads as TGTGCCAGTAGTATAGTTAGCGGGGCCTCCTACGAGCAGTACTTC.

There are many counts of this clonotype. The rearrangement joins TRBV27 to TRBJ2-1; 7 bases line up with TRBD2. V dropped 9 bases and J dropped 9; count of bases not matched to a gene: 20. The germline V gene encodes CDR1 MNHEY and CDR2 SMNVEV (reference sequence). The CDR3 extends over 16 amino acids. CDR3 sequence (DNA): TGTGCCAGTCGAAGCGGTGGCGTGAGCGGGAAGAGTGAGCAGTTCTTC. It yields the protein CASRSGGVSGKSEQFF.

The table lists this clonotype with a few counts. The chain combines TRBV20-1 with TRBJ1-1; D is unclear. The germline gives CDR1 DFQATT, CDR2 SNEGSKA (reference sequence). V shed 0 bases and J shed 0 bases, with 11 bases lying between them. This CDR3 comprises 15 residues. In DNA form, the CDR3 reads TGCAGTGCTAGAGATTTTGGCAGGATGAACACTGAAGCTTTCTTT. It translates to CSARDFGRMNTEAFF.

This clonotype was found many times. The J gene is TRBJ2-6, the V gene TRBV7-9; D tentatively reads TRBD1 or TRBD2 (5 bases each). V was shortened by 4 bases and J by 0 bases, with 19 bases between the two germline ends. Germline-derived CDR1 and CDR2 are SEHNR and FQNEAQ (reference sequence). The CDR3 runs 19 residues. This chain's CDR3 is CASSYGTANIISGANVLTF. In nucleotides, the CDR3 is TGTGCCAGCAGCTACGGGACGGCAAATATAATCTCTGGGGCCAACGTCCTGACTTTC.

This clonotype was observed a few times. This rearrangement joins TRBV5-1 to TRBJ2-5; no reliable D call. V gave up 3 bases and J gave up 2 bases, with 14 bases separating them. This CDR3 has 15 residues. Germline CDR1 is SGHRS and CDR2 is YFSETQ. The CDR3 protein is CASSSPQAAQETQYF. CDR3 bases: TGCGCCAGCAGCTCCCCCCAGGCGGCACAAGAGACCCAGTACTTC.

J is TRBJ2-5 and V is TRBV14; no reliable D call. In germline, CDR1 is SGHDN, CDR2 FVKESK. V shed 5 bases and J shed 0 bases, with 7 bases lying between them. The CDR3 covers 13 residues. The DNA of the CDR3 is TGTGCCAGCAGCACAGCGTACCAAGAGACCCAGTACTTC. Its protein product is CASSTAYQETQYF.

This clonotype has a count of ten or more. CDR3 DNA sequence: TGTGCCAGCAGTGAAGAGGGGGCCCGGGAGACCCAGTACTTC. It is translated as CASSEEGARETQYF. V and J are TRBV2 and TRBJ2-5; 7 bases agree with TRBD1. Unmatched junction bases numbered 4, after V lost 1 base and J lost 5 bases. Germline assignment: CDR1 SNHLY and CDR2 FYNNEI. The CDR3 is 14 residues long.

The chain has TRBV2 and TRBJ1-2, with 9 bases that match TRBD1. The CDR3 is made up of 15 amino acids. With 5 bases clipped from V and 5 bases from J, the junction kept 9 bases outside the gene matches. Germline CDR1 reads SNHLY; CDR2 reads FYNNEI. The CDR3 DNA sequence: TGTGCCAGCAGTTCGATTCCGGGACAGGGATATGGCTACACCTTC. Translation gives CASSSIPGQGYGYTF.

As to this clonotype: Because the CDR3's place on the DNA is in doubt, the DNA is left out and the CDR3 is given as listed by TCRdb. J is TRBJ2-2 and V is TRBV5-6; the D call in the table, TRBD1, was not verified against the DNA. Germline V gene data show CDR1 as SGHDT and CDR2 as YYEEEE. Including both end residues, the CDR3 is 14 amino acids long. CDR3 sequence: CASSPVVTGELFFF.

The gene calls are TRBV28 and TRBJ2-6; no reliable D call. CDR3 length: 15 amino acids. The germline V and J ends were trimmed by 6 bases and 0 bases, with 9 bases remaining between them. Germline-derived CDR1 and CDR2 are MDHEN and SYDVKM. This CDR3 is CASSRRASGANVLTF. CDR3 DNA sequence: TGTGCCAGCAGCAGAAGGGCCTCTGGGGCCAACGTCCTGACTTTC.

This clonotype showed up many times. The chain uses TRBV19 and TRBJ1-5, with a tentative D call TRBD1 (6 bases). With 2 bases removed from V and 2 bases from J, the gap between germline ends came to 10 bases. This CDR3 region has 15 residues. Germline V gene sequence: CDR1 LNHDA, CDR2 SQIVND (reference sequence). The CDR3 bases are TGTGCCAGTAGTATACGGGGGGGCGGCAATCAGCCCCAGCATTTT. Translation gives CASSIRGGGNQPQHF.

CDR3 in amino acids: CAGSRQGTDTQYF. In DNA form, the CDR3 reads TGTGCCGGTTCAAGACAGGGGACAGATACGCAGTATTTT. This rearrangement joins TRBV5-6 to TRBJ2-3, with 8 nucleotides matching TRBD1. J lost 3 bases, V lost 10 bases, and 7 bases had no gene match. From germline, CDR1 is SGHDT and CDR2 YYEEEE. The CDR3 length is 13 residues. Filled out from reference TRBV5-6 and TRBJ2-3, the complete variable domain reads DAGVTQSPTHLIKTRGQQVTLRCSPKSGHDTVSWYQQALGQGPQFIFQYYEEEERQRGNFPDRFSGHQFPNYSSELNVNALLLGDSALYLCAGSRQGTDTQYFGPGTRLTVL.

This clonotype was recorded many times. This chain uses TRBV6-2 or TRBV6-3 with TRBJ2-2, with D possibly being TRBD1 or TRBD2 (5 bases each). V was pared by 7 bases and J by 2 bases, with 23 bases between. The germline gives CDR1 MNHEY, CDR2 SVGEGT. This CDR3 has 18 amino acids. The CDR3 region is CASTLTRGVRGNTGELFF. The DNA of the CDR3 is TGTGCCAGCACCCTGACGAGGGGTGTTAGGGGAAACACCGGGGAGCTGTTTTTT.

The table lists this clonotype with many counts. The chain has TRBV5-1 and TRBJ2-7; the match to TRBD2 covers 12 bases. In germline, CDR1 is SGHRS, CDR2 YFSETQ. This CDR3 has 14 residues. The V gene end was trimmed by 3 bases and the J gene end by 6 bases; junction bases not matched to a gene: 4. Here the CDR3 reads CASSSSGGAGEQYF. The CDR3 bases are TGCGCCAGCAGCTCTAGCGGGGGGGCCGGCGAGCAGTACTTC.

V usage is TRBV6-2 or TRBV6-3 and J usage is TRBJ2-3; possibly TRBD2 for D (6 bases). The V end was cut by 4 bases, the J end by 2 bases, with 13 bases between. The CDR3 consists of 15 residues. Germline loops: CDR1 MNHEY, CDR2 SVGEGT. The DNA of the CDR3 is TGTGCCAGCAGTTCACCCGGGACTTTCACAGATACGCAGTATTTT. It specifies CASSSPGTFTDTQYF.

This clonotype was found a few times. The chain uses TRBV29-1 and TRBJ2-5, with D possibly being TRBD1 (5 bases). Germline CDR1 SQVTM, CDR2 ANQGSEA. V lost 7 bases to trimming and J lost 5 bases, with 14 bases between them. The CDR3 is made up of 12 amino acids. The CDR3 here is CSALRVGETQYF. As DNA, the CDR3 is TGCAGCGCCCTCAGGGTCGGCGAGACCCAGTACTTC.

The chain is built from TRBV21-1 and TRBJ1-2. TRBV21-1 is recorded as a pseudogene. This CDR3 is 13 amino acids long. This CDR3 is CASSQDGNYGYTF. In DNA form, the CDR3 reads TGTGCCAGCAGCCAGGACGGTAACTATGGCTACACCTTC.